A selection of T cell receptor beta chains follows, all from one sample in a study of blood T cells in healthy people across ages. Via MiXCR, TCRdb re-called the 5' RACE reads, giving one row per CDR3 protein. The top ten hold approximately 2% of the sample, which has about 1.8 million distinct CDR3 sequences, around 50% seen once. Sample: blood. The origin of the receptors is a woman in her thirties or forties in good health. Each CDR3 is given without its conserved first and last residue. Size is omitted from some rows. Given values are once, few, many or a class for expanded clones.

>TRBV15|-
ATSRDWSDNQPQH
>TRBV11-2|-
ASSPGRQTQY
>TRBV7-8|many
ASSLVAGGSNEQF
>TRBV7-2|-
ASSSGTLVNTEAF
>TRBV20-1|-
SASTGILGNQPQH
>TRBV4-3|-
ASSPSLTSGGFGFETQY
>TRBV28|few
ASSSRTGTGSSEQF
>TRBV4-3|-
ASSQEQGVPEQY
>TRBV3-1|once
ASSRSQGARLMEYSNQPQH
>TRBV7-2|-
ASREGVLGGYT
>TRBV20-1|-
SARDGGGGNTEAF
>TRBV20-1|few
SARAIGQGAGYT
>TRBV20-1|-
SAGVPGLSYNEQY
>TRBV14|-
ASSQVEGTPYGYT
>TRBV4-3|-
ASSHVSGTSSSYEQY
>TRBV3-1|-
ACSQDDFPLAGIQETQY
>TRBV20-1|few
SARATGPEQY
>TRBV4-3|-
ASSQNPGQGVGSDYGYT
>TRBV9|-
ASSREVGNQPQH
>TRBV12-3/TRBV12-4|-
ASSSWSIQY
>TRBV15|-
ATSREGQNSNQPQH
>TRBV28|-
ASTVYLEGRSDTQY
>TRBV5-1|-
ASRPVQGAHNEQF
>TRBV28|-
ASSVGQGASGANVLT
>TRBV28|-
ASTKTGLGPRPYNEQF
>TRBV10-3|few
ATSVMTGDYEQY
>TRBV24-1|-
ATSDFGAMGLLGSDTQY
>TRBV5-5|few
ASSLVGIEAF
>TRBV5-1|-
ASSLLSGESTDTQY
>TRBV29-1|-
SVAQDRGPGANVLT
>TRBV4-3|-
ASSQDLPRKTYEQY
>TRBV29-1|many
MYNGGYEQF
>TRBV28|few
ASRPRQLPLH
>TRBV5-1|-
ASRTEGETQY
>TRBV20-1|once
SVLGGAMETQY
>TRBV20-1|-
SARYGTSGGLGETQY
>TRBV29-1|few
SVEGASGGDTDTQY